One and the same sample provided the 8 T cell receptor beta chains below, sequenced in a study of CD8+ T cells in alopecia areata. Investigators isolated RNA and reverse transcribed it into cDNA to act as the sequencing template. The method was immunoSEQ multiplex PCR; TCRdb's version includes in-frame clones alone and lacks a portion of them. This table holds 110,000 to 150,000 clones, about three fifths found once. Sequencing used CD8+ T cells sorted from blood. These receptors were collected from a human donor in good health.

The chain has TRBV6-1 and TRBJ2-1; maybe TRBD2 (6 bases). Germline CDR1 and CDR2: MNHNS and SASEGT. The ends were cut back, 8 bases at V and 8 bases at J, with 19 bases in the middle. The CDR3 loop spans 14 amino acids. CDR3 in DNA: TGTGCCAGCTTCCGCGGGAATAGAGGTGATGAGCAGTTCTTC. Translated: CASFRGNRGDEQFF.

The chain couples TRBV29-1 to TRBJ2-1, with a weak D call TRBD2 (6 bases). Germline V gene data show CDR1 as SQVTM and CDR2 as ANQGSEA. This CDR3 is built from 14 residues. V was pared by 3 bases and J by 7 bases, with 16 bases between. The CDR3 coding sequence is TGCAGCGTTGATAATACGGGAGTCGGTAATGAGCAGTTCTTC. It is translated as CSVDNTGVGNEQFF.

The CDR3 here is CASSDLNEQYF. CDR3 bases: TGTGCCAGCAGTGACCTTAACGAGCAGTACTTC. The V gene is TRBV6-1, the J gene TRBJ2-7; D gene unclear. Trimming took 3 bases from V and 5 from J, leaving 5 bases between them. CDR1 MNHNS and CDR2 SASEGT come from the germline V gene. The CDR3 length is 11 residues.

This clone was counted once. The chain couples TRBV29-1 to TRBJ2-3; D perhaps matches TRBD2 (5 bases). Trimming pared 3 bases from V and 6 bases from J, leaving 13 bases between. Germline CDR1 reads SQVTM; CDR2 reads ANQGSEA. The CDR3 extends over 13 amino acids. CDR3 nucleotide sequence: TGCAGCGTTGACGGCCTAGCCGCGGATACGCAGTATTTT. It specifies CSVDGLAADTQYF.

This CDR3 reads CASSYSTGDGYTF. The CDR3 DNA reads as TGTGCCAGCAGTTACTCGACGGGGGATGGCTACACCTTC. The chain is built from TRBV6-5 and TRBJ1-2, with a possible D match to TRBD1 (5 bases). Trimming removed 0 bases from V and 6 bases from J, with 8 bases in between. Germline lookup yields CDR1 MNHEY and CDR2 SVGAGI. The CDR3 has 13 residues.

The chain joins TRBV6-6 to TRBJ2-1; 15 nucleotides match TRBD2. CDR1 MNHNY and CDR2 SVGAGI come from the germline V gene (reference sequence). CDR3 length equals 15 residues. V shed 6 bases and J 9 bases; nucleotides not matched to a gene: 6. This CDR3 is CASSRTSGRAGEQFF. The CDR3, as DNA: TGTGCCAGCAGCCGGACTAGCGGGAGGGCCGGTGAGCAGTTCTTC.

This clone was detected only a few times. This chain links TRBV5-6 with TRBJ2-2, with D perhaps matching TRBD2 (5 bases). Germline V gene sequence: CDR1 SGHDT, CDR2 YYEEEE. This CDR3 has 12 amino acids. V lost 4 bases to trimming and J lost 9 bases, with 10 bases between them. The CDR3 DNA follows: TGTGCCAGCAGCGAGGGTGCCCGGGAGCTGTTTTTT. Translation: CASSEGARELFF.

The chain employs TRBV6-5 and TRBJ2-7; 8 bases agree with TRBD1. This CDR3 comprises 16 residues. The germline V gene has CDR1 MNHEY and CDR2 SVGAGI. With V trimmed by 4 bases and J by 2 bases, 10 bases remained unmatched. The CDR3 reads CASSSLQGAHTYEQYF. For the CDR3, the DNA is TGTGCCAGCAGTTCTCTTCAGGGGGCCCACACCTACGAGCAGTACTTC.